This T cell receptor beta chain was identified during a study of cytomegalovirus exposure and HLA in healthy donors. Study-wide background: Early on, a data release was issued that held 80 million or so unique TCRs from HLA-typed donors.

Comments on this clone: Its antigen remains unknown.

Overall study findings and caveats: Later analysis demonstrated an association between a missense DCLRE1C variant and TCR beta V- and J-gene trimming.

PCR primers comprised 60 Vbeta and 13 Jbeta primers. Clones were sequenced by immunoSEQ multiplex PCR, and TCRdb holds only the in-frame ones, with some missing. This table has 100,000 to 150,000 clones, roughly 69% appearing once. Regarding donors, all were healthy bone marrow donors. The V end lost 9 bases, the J end lost 7 bases, and 24 bases lay between the germline ends. Germline CDR1 and CDR2: SNHLY and FYNNEI. The CDR3 contains 15 residues. The TCR was taken from a human donor in good health. The sample was PBMCs. This sequence joins TRBV2 and TRBJ1-2, with D maybe TRBD1 (6 bases). CDR3: CASQIRDNFFGGYTF. Here the CDR3 DNA reads TGTGCCAGTCAAATCCGGGACAATTTCTTTGGTGGCTACACCTTC.